This entry features one T cell receptor (beta chain) sequence. The source of the sample is a study of blood T cell repertoires in COVID-19. About the study: The United States, Italy and Spain provided the acute and convalescent COVID-19 samples.

Original processing methods: Reference gene primer amplification gave nucleated cell count estimates. Sequencing used immunoSEQ multiplex PCR; TCRdb keeps in-frame clones, though not all of them. D and trimming were read from the DNA, whereas the V and J calls and clone size are those reported in that table. The sample comprises roughly 95,000 clones, approximately 84% of which are singletons, and about a quarter rests with the top ten. From germline, CDR1 is LNHNV and CDR2 YYDKDF (reference sequence). With 9 bases clipped from V and 1 base from J, the junction kept 2 bases outside the gene matches. This CDR3 is built from 13 residues.

The V call is TRBV15, the J call TRBJ1-1; 10 bases map to TRBD1. The sequenced sample was peripheral blood. This sequence originates from a human donor in a cohort sampled during active COVID-19. Here the CDR3 reads CATRTGGNTEAFF. CDR3 DNA sequence: TGTGCCACTAGGACAGGGGGGAACACTGAAGCTTTCTTT.